These T cell receptor gamma chains were read from a single sample in a study of gammadelta T cells in human blood. TCRdb called clones from the RT-PCR reads again using CATT. The sample contains almost 400 gamma-chain clones, roughly 8.1% of which appear only once. Sequencing was carried out using non-Vgamma9Vdelta2 gamma-delta T cells from cord blood. Receptors were obtained from a newborn. Both conserved end residues are part of each CDR3. Fields, in order: J gene, V gene, clone size, CDR3 protein, CDR3 DNA. The size entry gives once, few, many or a size class.

>TRGJP1|TRGV10|few
CAAWGSTTGWFKIF
TGTGCTGCGTGGGGTTCAACCACTGGTTGGTTCAAGATATTT
>TRGJP2|TRGV3|large
CATWDRPCDWIKTF
TGTGCCACCTGGGACAGGCCGTGTGATTGGATCAAGACGTTT
>TRGJ1/TRGJ2|TRGV2|large
CATWDGNKKLF
TGTGCCACCTGGGACGGAAATAAGAAACTCTTT
>TRGJ1/TRGJ2|TRGV5|hyperexpanded
CATWENNYKKLF
TGTGCCACCTGGGAGAACAATTATAAGAAACTCTTT
>TRGJ1/TRGJ2|TRGV5|few
CATWDSAGNKKLF
TGTGCCACCTGGGACTCCGCGGGAAATAAGAAACTCTTT
>TRGJ1/TRGJ2|TRGV2|hyperexpanded
CATWVPYYKKLF
TGTGCCACCTGGGTCCCTTATTATAAGAAACTCTTT
>TRGJP2|TRGV3|medium-sized
CATWDEDSSDWIKTF
TGTGCCACCTGGGACGAGGATAGTAGTGATTGGATCAAGACGTTT